The next 6 T cell receptor beta chains were all read from a single sample in a study of T cells after yellow fever vaccination. MiXCR was run by TCRdb on the 5' RACE reads, yielding one entry per CDR3 protein. Here the sample spans around 110,000 distinct CDR3 sequences, roughly 8.9% being singletons. The sample here was CD8+ T cells sorted from PBMCs, taken 45 days after the yellow fever booster vaccination. These receptors all come from a man aged 25-40 years who received the YFV17D yellow fever vaccine.

V is TRBV7-2 and J is TRBJ2-7; D not resolved. The V gene lost 3 bases and the J gene lost 2 bases, with 14 bases spanning the gap. CDR1 is SGHTA and CDR2 is FQGNSA in the germline V gene. The CDR3 spans 15 residues. The CDR3 DNA is TGTGCCAGCAGCTTTCGCGTACAAGTGCCCTACGAGCAGTACTTC. This codes for CASSFRVQVPYEQYF.

This clonotype has a handful of counts. The V call is TRBV5-1, the J call TRBJ2-4; 10 nucleotides line up with TRBD2. V was pared by 3 bases and J by 7 bases, with 4 bases of the junction left unmatched. Per the germline V gene, CDR1 is SGHRS and CDR2 is YFSETQ. This CDR3 is built from 14 residues. CDR3: CASSYTSGNNIQYF. Written as DNA, the CDR3 is TGCGCCAGCAGCTACACTAGCGGGAATAACATTCAGTACTTC. Combining the CDR3 with reference TRBV5-1 and TRBJ2-4 gives the whole variable domain KAGVTQTPRYLIKTRGQQVTLSCSPISGHRSVSWYQQTPGQGLQFLFEYFSETQRNKGNFPGRFSGRQFSNSRSEMNVSTLELGDSALYLCASSYTSGNNIQYFGAGTRLSVL.

The V call is TRBV19, the J call TRBJ2-1; D is unclear. V was trimmed by 11 bases and J by 0 bases, leaving 11 bases between them. Germline-derived CDR1 and CDR2 are LNHDA and SQIVND (reference sequence). There are 13 residues in the CDR3. CDR3 sequence: CAVGESSYNEQFF. In DNA form, the CDR3 reads TGTGCCGTCGGTGAGAGCTCCTACAATGAGCAGTTCTTC. The variable domain in full, with the rest retrieved from reference TRBV19 and TRBJ2-1, is DGGITQSPKYLFRKEGQNVTLSCEQNLNHDAMYWYRQDPGQGLRLIYYSQIVNDFQKGDIAEGYSVSREKKESFPLTVTSAQKNPTAFYLCAVGESSYNEQFFGPGTRLTVL.

This clonotype was detected ten times or more. The V and J genes are TRBV5-5 and TRBJ2-3; 8 nucleotides agree with TRBD1. Losses at the gene ends were 4 bases for V and 0 bases for J; bases not matched to a gene: 4. Germline V gene sequence: CDR1 SGHKS, CDR2 YYEKEE (reference sequence). The CDR3 totals 15 residues. CDR3 amino acids: CASSLGQVSTDTQYF. CDR3 DNA sequence: TGTGCCAGCAGCCTGGGACAGGTTAGCACAGATACGCAGTATTTT. The entire variable domain, with the rest obtained from reference TRBV5-5 and TRBJ2-3, is as follows: DAGVTQSPTHLIKTRGQQVTLRCSPISGHKSVSWYQQVLGQGPQFIFQYYEKEERGRGNFPDRFSARQFPNYSSELNVNALLLGDSALYLCASSLGQVSTDTQYFGPGTRLTVL.

This clonotype was recorded at least ten times. V usage is TRBV20-1 and J usage is TRBJ2-7, with D possibly TRBD2 on 6 matching bases. With 8 bases removed from V and 3 bases from J, the gap between germline ends came to 17 bases. Germline V CDR1 and CDR2: DFQATT, SNEGSKA (reference sequence). This CDR3 is built from 13 residues. CDR3 region: CSPRGTYNYEQYF. The CDR3, as DNA: TGCAGTCCACGCGGGACTTACAACTACGAGCAGTACTTC.

This clonotype occurred a few times. The V gene is TRBV12-5, the J gene TRBJ2-1; no definite D call. CDR3 size: 11 residues. Trimming stripped 2 bases from V and 9 bases from J, with 5 bases between. CDR1 is LGHNT, CDR2 FRNRAP, per germline. Written as DNA, the CDR3 is TGTGCTAGTGGTTTGTGGGGTGAGCAGTTCTTC. Translated: CASGLWGEQFF.